The text below deals with one T cell receptor beta chain. Methods used by the authors: Nucleated cell number was recorded as an estimate derived from reference gene primer amplification. Only in-frame clones appear in the TCRdb table, and some are missing; sequencing was by immunoSEQ multiplex PCR. V and J calls and clone size are those listed in that table; D and trimming were worked out from the DNA. The sample has about 410,000 clones, about nine tenths seen once. The record originates from a study of blood T cell repertoires in COVID-19. Looking at the study overall: Collection of acute and convalescent COVID-19 samples took place in the United States, Italy and Spain. T cells, B-cell-depleted T cells, or PBMCs supplied cDNA or gDNA.

CDR3 length: 16 amino acids. V gave up 4 bases and J gave up 7 bases; unmatched junction bases: 11. Germline values: CDR1 SGHNT, CDR2 YYREEE (reference sequence). The chain uses TRBV5-4 and TRBJ1-2; 12 bases map to TRBD1. Input material: peripheral blood. The clonotype originates from a woman under 40 with active or convalescent COVID-19. CDR3 bases: TGTGCCAGCAGCGCGGGACAGGGGGCCTTGTGGAGTGGCTACACCTTC. Its protein is CASSAGQGALWSGYTF.